Listed below are T cell receptor beta chains from one sample, sequenced in a study of T cell changes during pregnancy in multiple sclerosis. Sequenced by immunoSEQ multiplex PCR; TCRdb stores in-frame clones only, minus some. The sample holds tens of thousands of clones, 93% seen once. Source: CD8+ T cells from peripheral blood mononuclear cells, taken in the second trimester of pregnancy. The receptors originated from a female donor with multiple sclerosis, enrolled in a pregnancy study. Each CDR3 is given with its conserved first and last residue. D genes are given only for firm matches. Size is omitted from some rows. Given values are once, few, many or a class for expanded clones.

CDR3 protein | CDR3 DNA | V gene | clone size | D gene | J gene | CDR3 length
CASSTHHGETQYF | TGCGCCAGCAGCACCCACCACGGGGAGACCCAGTACTTC | TRBV5-1 | NA | NA | TRBJ2-5 | 13
CATSSIGGATDTQYF | TGTGCCACCTCCAGTATAGGCGGGGCCACAGATACGCAGTATTTT | TRBV27 | NA | NA | TRBJ2-3 | 15
CASSSKGTKDGPDTQYF | TGTGCCAGCAGCTCCAAAGGGACTAAAGACGGCCCAGATACGCAGTATTTT | TRBV7-3 | once | TRBD2 | TRBJ2-3 | 17
CAWSVLGNQETQYF | TGTGCCTGGAGTGTACTAGGGAACCAAGAGACCCAGTACTTC | TRBV30 | NA | NA | TRBJ2-5 | 14
CAISESFRAGEADTQYF | TGTGCCATCAGTGAGTCGTTTAGGGCGGGAGAGGCAGATACGCAGTATTTT | TRBV10-3 | NA | TRBD2 | TRBJ2-3 | 17
CASSSGVTAKNIQYF | TGTGCCAGCAGCTCCGGGGTGACGGCCAAAAACATTCAGTACTTC | TRBV5-4 | NA | NA | TRBJ2-4 | 15
CASSQTTGYKDYGYTF | TGTGCCAGCAGCCAAACTACAGGGTATAAGGACTATGGCTACACCTTC | TRBV11-2 | once | NA | TRBJ1-2 | 16
CASLQTSGVETQYF | TGTGCCAGCCTACAGACTAGCGGGGTAGAGACCCAGTACTTC | TRBV7-9 | NA | TRBD2 | TRBJ2-5 | 14
CASSQDITADYEQYF | TGCGCCAGCAGCCAAGATATTACCGCGGACTACGAGCAGTACTTC | TRBV4-3 | NA | NA | TRBJ2-7 | 15
CASSPESSGNTIYF | TGTGCCAGCAGCCCAGAAAGCTCTGGAAACACCATATATTTT | TRBV7-9 | NA | NA | TRBJ1-3 | 14
CASSVAELYNEQFF | TGTGCCAGCAGCGTAGCGGAGCTCTACAATGAGCAGTTCTTC | TRBV9 | NA | NA | TRBJ2-1 | 14
CASSYGQGEQFF | TGTGCCAGTAGCTACGGACAGGGCGAGCAGTTCTTC | TRBV19 | NA | TRBD1 | TRBJ2-1 | 12
CASSLGQVNYGYTF | TGTGCCAGCAGCCTGGGACAAGTTAACTATGGCTACACCTTC | TRBV5-4 | NA | NA | TRBJ1-2 | 14
CASKGGRTGAYEQYF | TGTGCCAGCAAAGGAGGCCGGACAGGAGCCTACGAGCAGTACTTC | TRBV27 | NA | TRBD1 | TRBJ2-7 | 15
CASRVQGSPYNEQFF | TGTGCCAGCAGAGTACAGGGATCCCCGTACAATGAGCAGTTCTTC | TRBV28 | NA | NA | TRBJ2-1 | 15
CAISETVSSNQPQHF | TGTGCCATCAGTGAGACAGTTTCTAGCAATCAGCCCCAGCATTTT | TRBV10-3 | NA | NA | TRBJ1-5 | 15
CASSLAGGGRTDTQYF | TGCGCCAGCAGCTTGGCCGGGGGAGGGCGCACAGATACGCAGTATTTT | TRBV5-1 | NA | TRBD2 | TRBJ2-3 | 16
CASSLRQGVDEQYF | TGTGCCAGCAGCCTAAGACAGGGCGTCGACGAGCAGTACTTC | TRBV7-7 | NA | TRBD1 | TRBJ2-7 | 14
CASSLYATDTQYF | TGTGCCAGCAGCCTATACGCCACAGATACGCAGTATTTT | TRBV9 | NA | NA | TRBJ2-3 | 13
CSVESGQGRNYGYTF | TGCAGCGTTGAAAGCGGACAGGGGAGGAACTATGGCTACACCTTC | TRBV29-1 | NA | TRBD1 | TRBJ1-2 | 15
CASSSKSGLPDQETQYF | TGTGCCAGCAGTTCTAAGTCGGGACTGCCGGATCAAGAGACCCAGTACTTC | TRBV2 | NA | NA | TRBJ2-5 | 17
CASSPLAGSYEQYF | TGTGCCAGCAGCCCTCTAGCGGGATCCTACGAGCAGTACTTC | TRBV11-2 | NA | TRBD2 | TRBJ2-7 | 14
CASSQDLAGGPDTQYF | TGTGCCAGCAGCCAAGATCTAGCGGGAGGGCCAGATACGCAGTATTTT | TRBV4-2 | NA | TRBD2 | TRBJ2-3 | 16
CASSPTRGTSYEQYF | TGTGCCAGCTCACCCACCCGCGGCACCTCCTACGAGCAGTACTTC | TRBV18 | NA | NA | TRBJ2-7 | 15
CASRHRDRTGELFF | TGTGCCAGCAGGCATCGGGACAGGACCGGGGAGCTGTTTTTT | TRBV11-2 | NA | TRBD1 | TRBJ2-2 | 14
CASSFTVPDEQYF | TGTGCCAGCAGCTTTACGGTGCCCGACGAGCAGTACTTC | TRBV7-8 | NA | NA | TRBJ2-7 | 13
CASSLEGGQETQYF | TGTGCCAGCAGCTTAGAGGGAGGCCAAGAGACCCAGTACTTC | TRBV11-2 | NA | NA | TRBJ2-5 | 14
CASSSSPDTQYF | TGTGCCAGCAGCTCCTCCCCAGATACGCAGTATTTT | TRBV7-3 | NA | NA | TRBJ2-3 | 12
CASSSQGGAETQYF | TGTGCCAGCAGCTCGCAGGGAGGGGCGGAGACCCAGTACTTC | TRBV13 | NA | TRBD2 | TRBJ2-5 | 14
CSVEGGTASTLEYF | TGCAGCGTTGAGGGCGGGACAGCGTCTACCCTCGAGTATTTT | TRBV29-1 | NA | NA | TRBJ2-3 | 14
CASSGGSSYEQYF | TGTGCCAGCAGCGGGGGGAGCTCCTACGAGCAGTACTTC | TRBV11-2 | NA | NA | TRBJ2-7 | 13
CASRGTVSGNTIYF | TGTGCCAGCAGGGGGACAGTCTCTGGAAACACCATATATTTT | TRBV7-9 | NA | TRBD1 | TRBJ1-3 | 14
CASSVEWLADTQYF | TGTGCCAGCAGCGTAGAGTGGCTCGCAGATACGCAGTATTTT | TRBV9 | NA | NA | TRBJ2-3 | 14
CASSLGSGTYTEAFF | TGTGCCAGCAGCTTGGGGTCAGGGACTTACACTGAAGCTTTCTTT | TRBV5-5 | NA | NA | TRBJ1-1 | 15
CASSLMLAGGYEQYF | TGTGCCAGCAGTTTAATGCTAGCGGGAGGTTACGAGCAGTACTTC | TRBV28 | NA | TRBD2 | TRBJ2-7 | 15
CASSQADRGFEKLFF | TGTGCCAGCAGTCAAGCTGACAGGGGGTTTGAAAAACTGTTTTTT | TRBV27 | NA | TRBD1 | TRBJ1-4 | 15
CASSAGTPAAYEQYF | TGTGCCAGCAGTGCAGGGACACCAGCCGCCTACGAGCAGTACTTC | TRBV27 | NA | NA | TRBJ2-7 | 15
CASSSPAGLYGYTF | TGTGCCAGCAGCTCGCCAGCGGGACTCTATGGCTACACCTTC | TRBV11-2 | NA | NA | TRBJ1-2 | 14
CASSRTSLQPQHF | TGTGCCAGCAGCCGGACATCCCTTCAGCCCCAGCATTTT | TRBV7-9 | NA | NA | TRBJ1-5 | 13
CASSFQGAGNTIYF | TGTGCCAGCAGCTTTCAAGGGGCTGGAAACACCATATATTTT | TRBV5-4 | NA | NA | TRBJ1-3 | 14
CASNGGRTGSYEQYF | TGTGCCAGCAATGGGGGCCGGACAGGGAGCTACGAGCAGTACTTC | TRBV6-6 | NA | TRBD1 | TRBJ2-7 | 15